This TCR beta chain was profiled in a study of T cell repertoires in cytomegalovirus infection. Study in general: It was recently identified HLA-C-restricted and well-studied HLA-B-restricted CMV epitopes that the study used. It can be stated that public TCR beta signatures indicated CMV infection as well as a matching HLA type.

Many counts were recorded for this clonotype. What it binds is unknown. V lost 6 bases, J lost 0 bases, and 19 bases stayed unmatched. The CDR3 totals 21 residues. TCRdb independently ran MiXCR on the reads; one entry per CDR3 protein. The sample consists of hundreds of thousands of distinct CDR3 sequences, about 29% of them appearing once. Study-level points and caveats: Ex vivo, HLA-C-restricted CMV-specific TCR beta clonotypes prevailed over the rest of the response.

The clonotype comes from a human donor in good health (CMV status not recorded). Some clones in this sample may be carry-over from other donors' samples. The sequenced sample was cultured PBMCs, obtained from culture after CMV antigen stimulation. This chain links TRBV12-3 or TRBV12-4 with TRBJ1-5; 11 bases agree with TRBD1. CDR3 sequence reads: CASSLRPFLGQGVNSNQPQHF. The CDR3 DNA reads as TGTGCCAGCAGCCTTAGGCCGTTTTTGGGACAGGGGGTAAATAGCAATCAGCCCCAGCATTTT.